The 13 T cell receptor beta chains listed next were all sequenced from one sample in a study of T cell responses to AZD1222 COVID-19 vaccine. The repertoire was sequenced with immunoSEQ multiplex PCR; TCRdb's copy has only in-frame clones and lacks some. Of some 130,000 clones detected, roughly 90% appear once; the ten largest clones hold about 2.7%. Source: peripheral blood, taken on day 0 of AZD1222 vaccination. The receptors were sampled from an adult in good health.

The chain joins TRBV15 to TRBJ2-1; D is possibly TRBD2 (5 bases). Germline CDR1 is LNHNV and CDR2 is YYDKDF (reference sequence). Trimming took off 0 bases at V and 8 bases at J, with 11 bases between the two ends. The CDR3 covers 14 residues. CDR3 nucleotide sequence: TGTGCCACCAGCAGAGAGGGGAGTGGCGATGAGCAGTTCTTC. It is translated as CATSREGSGDEQFF.

This rearrangement joins TRBV3-1 (or the pseudogene TRBV3-2) to TRBJ1-1; D gene unclear. The CDR3 has 14 amino acids. V dropped 0 bases and J dropped 1 base, with 6 bases sitting between them. The germline CDR1 and CDR2 sequences are LGHDT and YNNKEL (reference sequence). The CDR3 coding sequence is TGTGCCAGCAGCCAAGACCTTTGGAACACTGAAGCTTTCTTT. Its translation is CASSQDLWNTEAFF.

The chain joins TRBV2 to TRBJ2-7, with D possibly TRBD1 on 6 matching bases. With 6 bases removed from V and 3 bases from J, the gap between germline ends came to 9 bases. Germline-derived CDR1 and CDR2 are SNHLY and FYNNEI. The CDR3 length is 12 residues. CDR3 amino acids: CASSGQLYEQYF. The CDR3 DNA sequence: TGTGCCAGCAGCGGACAGCTCTACGAGCAGTACTTC.

The gene calls are TRBV3-1 (or the pseudogene TRBV3-2) and TRBJ2-1; a possible D gene is TRBD1 (6 bases). V dropped 2 bases and J dropped 10 bases, with 12 bases sitting between them. The CDR3 runs 13 residues. Per germline, CDR1 LGHDT and CDR2 YNNKEL (reference sequence). CDR3 sequence: CASSQTGYGEQFF. Here the CDR3 DNA reads TGTGCCAGCAGCCAAACAGGGTATGGCGAGCAGTTCTTC.

The chain uses TRBV24-1 and TRBJ2-1; the D gene is possibly TRBD2 (5 bases). Germline values: CDR1 KGHDR, CDR2 SFDVKD. The CDR3 extends over 13 amino acids. The V end lost 5 bases, the J end lost 3 bases, and 7 bases lay between the germline ends. CDR3 coding DNA: TGTGCCACCAGTGGGGCGGGCTACAATGAGCAGTTCTTC. This codes for CATSGAGYNEQFF.

The CDR3 here is CASSLTSPNTEAFF. The CDR3 nucleotides read TGCGCCAGCAGCTTGACAAGCCCCAACACTGAAGCTTTCTTT. The V call is TRBV5-1, the J call TRBJ1-1; unclear D gene. Germline V CDR1 and CDR2: SGHRS, YFSETQ. Trimming cost V 1 base and J 2 bases, with 9 bases left between them. This CDR3 contains 14 residues.

The chain is built from TRBV7-8 and TRBJ2-7; 8 bases are shared with TRBD2. Trimming removed 1 base from V and 7 bases from J; junction bases left unmatched: 12. The CDR3 sequence is 16 residues long. Germline V gene data show CDR1 as SGHVS and CDR2 as FQNEAQ. CDR3 amino acids: CASSLVSLAGRGEQYF. The CDR3, as DNA: TGTGCCAGCAGCTTAGTATCGTTAGCGGGACGAGGGGAGCAGTACTTC.

This chain links TRBV28 with TRBJ1-5, with a possible D match to TRBD1 (5 bases). The CDR3 totals 16 residues. V was trimmed by 5 bases and J by 10 bases, leaving 24 bases between them. The germline V gene encodes CDR1 MDHEN and CDR2 SYDVKM. The CDR3 DNA reads as TGTGCCAGCAGTGGGTCCAGGTTAGGGGTTTTGGCACCCCAGCATTTT. Translated, it gives CASSGSRLGVLAPQHF.

This clone was counted a few times. CDR3 residues: CASSPNTGTFQPQHF. The CDR3 bases are TGTGCCAGCAGCCCGAATACCGGGACATTTCAGCCCCAGCATTTT. The chain uses TRBV7-8 and TRBJ1-5, with a weak D call TRBD1 (6 bases). V lost 5 bases, J lost 6 bases, and 17 bases lay in between. Germline loops: CDR1 SGHVS, CDR2 FQNEAQ. The CDR3 extends over 15 amino acids.

V and J are TRBV19 and TRBJ2-1; 10 nucleotides line up with TRBD2. Germline CDR1 LNHDA, CDR2 SQIVND (reference sequence). There are 16 residues in the CDR3. V lost 1 base, J lost 14 bases, and 14 bases stayed unmatched. CDR3 bases: TGTGCCAGTAGTATAGGTCTAGCGGGAGTGCTCCGGTGGGAGTTCTTC. Encoded protein: CASSIGLAGVLRWEFF.

This sequence joins TRBV2 and TRBJ2-3, with 15 bases identical to TRBD2. V trimming: 6 bases; J trimming: 4 bases; junction bases outside the gene matches: 2. This CDR3 is built from 15 residues. Germline V gene data show CDR1 as SNHLY and CDR2 as FYNNEI. The CDR3 DNA reads as TGTGCCAGCAGGGGGACTAGCGGGAGGCCAGATACGCAGTATTTT. Protein product: CASRGTSGRPDTQYF.

This clone has only one observation. This chain joins TRBV7-3 and TRBJ2-5, with 7 bases matching TRBD1. The CDR3 sequence is 13 residues long. Germline trimming cut 5 bases from V and 4 bases from J; bases unmatched to any gene: 4. Looked up from germline, CDR1 is SGHTA and CDR2 is FQGTGA. The CDR3 protein is CASSNRGGETQYF. DNA of the CDR3: TGTGCCAGCAGCAACAGGGGTGGAGAGACCCAGTACTTC. Drawing the rest from reference TRBV7-3 and TRBJ2-5, the complete variable domain is GAGVSQTPSNKVTEKGKYVELRCDPISGHTALYWYRQSLGQGPEFLIYFQGTGAADDSGLPNDRFFAVRPEGSVSTLKIQRTERGDSAVYLCASSNRGGETQYFGPGTRLLVL.

This chain connects TRBV10-3 to TRBJ2-3; D gene unclear. The ends were cut back, 6 bases at V and 0 bases at J, with 1 base in the middle. The CDR3 has 11 amino acids. Looked up from germline, CDR1 is ENHRY and CDR2 is SYGVKD. The CDR3 region has the DNA TGTGCCATCAGAAGCACAGATACGCAGTATTTT. Translation gives CAIRSTDTQYF.